The 3 T cell receptor beta chains below all came from one sample that was sequenced in a study of blood T cell repertoires in COVID-19. Sequenced by immunoSEQ multiplex PCR; TCRdb stores in-frame clones only, minus some. This sample has tens of thousands of clones, with 89% found just once. Sequencing used peripheral blood. These TCRs come from a man over 45 with active COVID-19.

This clone was detected once. The chain couples TRBV6-2 or TRBV6-3 to TRBJ2-7; 14 positions match TRBD2. Germline CDR1 MNHEY, CDR2 SVGEGT. The CDR3 is 16 amino acids. Losses at the gene ends were 4 bases for V and 7 bases for J; bases not matched to a gene: 9. Here the CDR3 reads CASSLTGTSGSWEQYF. The CDR3 region has the DNA TGTGCCAGCAGTTTAACCGGGACTAGCGGGAGTTGGGAGCAGTACTTC.

The chain employs TRBV10-3 and TRBJ2-7; D might be TRBD1 (6 bases). With 7 bases removed from V and 4 bases from J, the gap between germline ends came to 11 bases. CDR3 size: 12 residues. Germline V CDR1 and CDR2: ENHRY, SYGVKD. The CDR3 loop reads CAIKAGEYEQYF. As DNA, the CDR3 is TGTGCCATCAAAGCAGGGGAATACGAGCAGTACTTC.

The chain employs TRBV6-2 or TRBV6-3 and TRBJ2-4; D is unclear. Germline loops: CDR1 MNHEY, CDR2 SVGEGT. The CDR3 spans 11 residues. V was trimmed by 4 bases and J by 4 bases, leaving 2 bases between them. Here the CDR3 reads CASSSKNIQYF. In nucleotides, the CDR3 is TGTGCCAGCAGTTCTAAAAACATTCAGTACTTC.